The clone carrying this TCR beta chain has a single count. In the authors' methods: Amplified reference gene primers provided the basis for estimating nucleated cell counts. The method was immunoSEQ multiplex PCR; TCRdb's version includes in-frame clones alone and lacks a portion of them. Clonal size and the V and J genes are those of that table, whereas D and trimming came from the DNA. The sample has roughly 69,000 clones, around 89% seen once. This record comes from a study of blood T cell repertoires in COVID-19. Study-level background: Sites in the United States, Italy and Spain provided acute and convalescent COVID-19 samples. T cells, B-cell-depleted T cells, or PBMCs supplied cDNA or gDNA.

Germline V gene sequence: CDR1 SGHTS, CDR2 YDEGEE. The CDR3 has 14 amino acids. Trimming shortened V by 2 bases and J by 1 base, and 8 bases separated the two germline ends. The chain carries TRBV5-8 and TRBJ2-3, with D uncertain. The TCR originated in a man over 45 with acute or convalescent COVID-19. Sequenced: peripheral blood. As DNA, the CDR3 is TGTGCCAGCAGCTTTCTGGCCGGCACAGATACGCAGTATTTT. Translating it yields CASSFLAGTDTQYF.